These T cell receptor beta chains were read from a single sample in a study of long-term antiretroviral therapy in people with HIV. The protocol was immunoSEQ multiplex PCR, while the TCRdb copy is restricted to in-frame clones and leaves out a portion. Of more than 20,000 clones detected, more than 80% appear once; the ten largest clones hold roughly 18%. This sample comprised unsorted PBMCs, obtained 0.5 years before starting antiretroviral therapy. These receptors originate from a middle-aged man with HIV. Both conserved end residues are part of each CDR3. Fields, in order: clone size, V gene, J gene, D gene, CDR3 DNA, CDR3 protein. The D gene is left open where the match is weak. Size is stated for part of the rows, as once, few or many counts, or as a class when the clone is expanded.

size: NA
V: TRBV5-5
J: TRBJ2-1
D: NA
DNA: TGTGCCAGCAGCCCGCGGGCATTTCCAATGATGCAGTTCTTC
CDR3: CASSPRAFPMMQFF

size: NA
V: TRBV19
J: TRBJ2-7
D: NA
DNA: TGTGCCAGTGCCCAGTGGGCAGGCCACTCCGAGCAGTACTTC
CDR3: CASAQWAGHSEQYF

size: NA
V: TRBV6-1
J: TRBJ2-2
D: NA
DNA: TGTGCCAGCAGAAATTGGGGACGAGACACCGGGGAGCTGTTTTTT
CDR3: CASRNWGRDTGELFF

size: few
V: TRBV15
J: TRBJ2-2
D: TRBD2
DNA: TGTGCCACCAGAGCGGGACTAGCGGGGCGTACCGGGGAGCTGTTTTTT
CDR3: CATRAGLAGRTGELFF

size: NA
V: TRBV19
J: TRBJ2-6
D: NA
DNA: TGTGCCAGTAGTATTCCCCGGTCTGGGGCCAACGTCCTGACTTTC
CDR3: CASSIPRSGANVLTF

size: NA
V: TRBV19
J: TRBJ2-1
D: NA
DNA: TGTGCCAGTAGTATAGACTATTGGAATGAGCAGTTCTTC
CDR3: CASSIDYWNEQFF

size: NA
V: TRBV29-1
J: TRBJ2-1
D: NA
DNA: TGCAGCGTTGAAGATCCCAGAAGTTACTACAATGAGCAGTTCTTC
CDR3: CSVEDPRSYYNEQFF

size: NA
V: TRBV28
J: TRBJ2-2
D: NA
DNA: TGTGCCAGCAGTCGAGGACGGACGAACACCGGGGAGCTGTTTTTT
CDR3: CASSRGRTNTGELFF

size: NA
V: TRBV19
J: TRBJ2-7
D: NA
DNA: TGTGCCAGTAGTATCAGCCTACAGGGAGTCGAAGGCGAGCAGTACTTC
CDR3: CASSISLQGVEGEQYF

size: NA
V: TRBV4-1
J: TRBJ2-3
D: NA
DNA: TGCGCCAGCAGCGTAATTGGGGGGGCGGAAGATACGCAGTATTTT
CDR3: CASSVIGGAEDTQYF

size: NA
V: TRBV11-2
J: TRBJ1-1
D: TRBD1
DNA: TGTGCCAGCAGCTTTTTGACAGGGGAGAACACTGAAGCTTTCTTT
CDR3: CASSFLTGENTEAFF

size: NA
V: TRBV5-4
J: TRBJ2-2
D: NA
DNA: TGTGCCAGCTTTGTGGCGGGACTGGGCGGGGAGCTGTTTTTT
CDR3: CASFVAGLGGELFF

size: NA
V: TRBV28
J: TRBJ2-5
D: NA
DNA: TGTGCCAGCCCAGGGGAGGTCGGGCCAAAGGAGACCCAGTACTTC
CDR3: CASPGEVGPKETQYF

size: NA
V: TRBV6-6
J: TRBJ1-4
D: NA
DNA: TGTGCCAGCAGCCACCCCGTTGGAACTAATGAAAAACTGTTTTTT
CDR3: CASSHPVGTNEKLFF

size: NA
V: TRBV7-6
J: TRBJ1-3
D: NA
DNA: TGTGCCAGCAGCCCATCGACAAGCTCTGGAAACACCATATATTTT
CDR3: CASSPSTSSGNTIYF

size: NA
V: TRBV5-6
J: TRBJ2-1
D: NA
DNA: TGTGCCAGCAGCCTCCTAGGGCAGGGCCTCTACAATGAGCAGTTCTTC
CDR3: CASSLLGQGLYNEQFF

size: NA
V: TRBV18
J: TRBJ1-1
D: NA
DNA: TGTGCCAGCTCACTGGGACAGAACACTGAAGCTTTCTTT
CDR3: CASSLGQNTEAFF

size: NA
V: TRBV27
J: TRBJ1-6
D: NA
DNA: TGTGCCAGCAGTTCCCTGTTCCCGCCGGGCTATAATTCACCCCTCCACTTT
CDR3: CASSSLFPPGYNSPLHF

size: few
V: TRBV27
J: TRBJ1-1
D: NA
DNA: TGTGCCAGCAGTTTAGGAGGGGGGCTGAACACTGAAGCTTTCTTT
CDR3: CASSLGGGLNTEAFF

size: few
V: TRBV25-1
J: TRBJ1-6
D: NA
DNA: TGTGCCAGCAGTGAATTTCCAGGGAACGGTTCACCCCTCCACTTT
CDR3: CASSEFPGNGSPLHF

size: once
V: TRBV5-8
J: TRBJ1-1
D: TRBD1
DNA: TGTGCCAGCAGGGGACAGATATACACTGAAGCTTTCTTT
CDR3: CASRGQIYTEAFF

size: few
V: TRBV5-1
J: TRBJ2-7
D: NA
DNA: TGCGCCAGCAGCTCTTACACGGCCTACGAGCAGTACTTC
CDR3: CASSSYTAYEQYF

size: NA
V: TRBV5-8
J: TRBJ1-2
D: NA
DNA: TGTGCCAGCAGCTTGACGGGGCGCGTCTATGGCTACACCTTC
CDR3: CASSLTGRVYGYTF

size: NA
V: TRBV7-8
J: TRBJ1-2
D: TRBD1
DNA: TGTGCCAGCAGCTTATATGGGGACAGTTCTAATCGCTACACCTTC
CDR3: CASSLYGDSSNRYTF

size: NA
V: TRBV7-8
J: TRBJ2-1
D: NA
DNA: TGTGCCAGCAGCCCGGGTGCGGGACTCCTTGGCCATGAGCAGTTCTTC
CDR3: CASSPGAGLLGHEQFF

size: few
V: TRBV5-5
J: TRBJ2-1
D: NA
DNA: TGTGCCAGCAGCGAGACGGCTCGGGGTTACGGAAATGAGCAGTTCTTC
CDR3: CASSETARGYGNEQFF

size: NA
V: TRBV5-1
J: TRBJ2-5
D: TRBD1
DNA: TGCGCCAGCAGCTTGGAGACAGGGGTCCAAGAGACCCAGTACTTC
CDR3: CASSLETGVQETQYF

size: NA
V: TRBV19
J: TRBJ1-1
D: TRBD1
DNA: TGTGCCAGTAGCCCCGGACAGGGAAAAAACACTGAAGCTTTCTTT
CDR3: CASSPGQGKNTEAFF

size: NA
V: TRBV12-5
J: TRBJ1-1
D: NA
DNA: TGTGCTAGTGGTTTGGTACTTGGGTCCACGGTCACTGAAGCTTTCTTT
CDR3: CASGLVLGSTVTEAFF

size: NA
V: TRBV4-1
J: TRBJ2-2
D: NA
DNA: TGCGCCAGCAGCCAAGGACTGCTAAGGCGCTCGAACACCGGGGAGCTGTTTTTT
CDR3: CASSQGLLRRSNTGELFF

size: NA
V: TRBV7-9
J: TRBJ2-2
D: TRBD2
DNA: TGTGCCAGCAGCCCCCGATTAGCGGGGGGGCCTGGCGGGGAGCTGTTTTTT
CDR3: CASSPRLAGGPGGELFF

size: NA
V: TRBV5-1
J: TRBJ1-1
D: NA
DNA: TGCGCCAGCAGCTTTGGTTTTTTAGCAGTTGACATGAACACTGAAGCTTTCTTT
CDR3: CASSFGFLAVDMNTEAFF

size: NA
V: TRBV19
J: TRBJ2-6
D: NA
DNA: TGTGCCAGTAGTATGGGACGGTCCTCTGGGGCCAACGTCCTGACTTTC
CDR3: CASSMGRSSGANVLTF

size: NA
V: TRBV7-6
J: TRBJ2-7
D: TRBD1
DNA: TGTGCCAGCAGCCCTAACGCCCACGGGACAGGGTCCGAGCAGTACTTC
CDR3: CASSPNAHGTGSEQYF

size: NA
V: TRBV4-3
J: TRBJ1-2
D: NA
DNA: TGCGCCAGCAGCCAAGCGCAAAGGACAGCCTATGGCTACACCTTC
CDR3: CASSQAQRTAYGYTF

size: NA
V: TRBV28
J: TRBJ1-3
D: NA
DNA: TGTGCCAGCAGCTTCCTCGGAAACACCATATATTTT
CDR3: CASSFLGNTIYF

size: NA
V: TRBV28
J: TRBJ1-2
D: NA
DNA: TGTGCCAACGCCCCGGGGAGAGCTAACTATGGCTACACCTTC
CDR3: CANAPGRANYGYTF